The clone carrying this TCR beta chain was seen a few times. The data derive from a study of T-cell memory formation after mild COVID-19. TCRdb reprocessed the 5' RACE reads via MiXCR and lists one record per CDR3 protein. The sample lists about 430,000 distinct CDR3 sequences, 20% to 25% seen once, with roughly 8.7% in the top ten. Germline loops: CDR1 SQVTM, CDR2 ANQGSEA. This CDR3 region has 12 residues. V was cut by 7 bases and J by 7 bases, with 13 bases left in between. The rearrangement uses TRBV29-1 and TRBJ1-4; no reliable D call. The clonotype originates from an adult woman who had mild COVID-19 (a few samples of this study predate the infection). Cell type and time point are not known. Sequencing used PBMCs or a T cell subset sorted from them (not recorded which). CDR3 protein: CSAATMAEKLFF. The CDR3 coding sequence is TGCAGCGCCGCCACAATGGCTGAAAAACTGTTTTTT. Full variable domain (remainder filled in from reference TRBV29-1 and TRBJ1-4): SAVISQKPSRDICQRGTSLTIQCQVDSQVTMMFWYRQQPGQSLTLIATANQGSEATYESGFVIDKFPISRPNLTFSTLTVSNMSPEDSSIYLCSAATMAEKLFFGSGTQLSVL.